One sample yielded the 27 T cell receptor beta chains listed below, sequenced in a study of T cells in Graves' hyperthyroidism and ophthalmopathy. RNA transcripts served as the template for amplifying TCR beta CDR3 regions. An initial round of RT-PCR targeting the TCR CDR3 relied on the HTBI primer set. TCRdb re-called the multiplex PCR reads through MiXCR, storing one row per CDR3 protein. Of hundreds of thousands of distinct CDR3 sequences listed, 38% were seen once; the top ten hold 8% to 9%. The sequencing sample was made of blood. The receptors were gathered from a young man with Graves' hyperthyroidism.

There are a few counts of this clonotype. The V call is TRBV19, the J call TRBJ2-7; D perhaps matches TRBD1 (6 bases). V was clipped by 1 base and J by 6 bases, with 13 bases between them. CDR1 is LNHDA, CDR2 SQIVND, per germline (reference sequence). This CDR3 is 14 amino acids long. CDR3 coding DNA: TGTGCCAGTAGTATAGTTGGCAGGGGAGCCGAGCAGTACTTC. Encoded protein: CASSIVGRGAEQYF.

The chain joins TRBV10-3 to TRBJ2-7; D tentatively reads TRBD1 or TRBD2 (5 bases each). The germline V and J ends were trimmed by 4 bases and 5 bases, with 18 bases remaining between them. The length of the CDR3 is 15 residues. Germline V gene sequence: CDR1 ENHRY, CDR2 SYGVKD. This chain's CDR3 is CAISAGRDVGDEQYF. The CDR3 DNA sequence: TGTGCCATCAGTGCCGGACGGGACGTTGGCGACGAGCAGTACTTC.

With respect to this clonotype: This sequence may be a read error, since a much larger clone differs from it by one base. The DNA is omitted, as the CDR3 cannot be located on it reliably, and the CDR3 follows TCRdb's listing. This sequence joins TRBV7-9 and TRBJ1-1. Germline V gives CDR1 SEHNR, CDR2 FQNEAQ (reference sequence). The CDR3 is 13 amino acids in total, end residues counted. CDR3 sequence reads: CASSFGSGTETFF.

At least ten counts were recorded for this clonotype. The chain carries TRBV14 and TRBJ1-6; 8 bases line up with TRBD1. There are 13 residues in the CDR3. V lost 4 bases to trimming and J lost 7 bases; unmatched junction nucleotides: 0. The germline V gene encodes CDR1 SGHDN and CDR2 FVKESK. This CDR3 is CASSRQGNSPLHF. The CDR3 region has the DNA TGTGCCAGCAGCCGACAGGGGAATTCACCCCTCCACTTT.

This clonotype was found many times. This chain joins TRBV25-1 and TRBJ2-7; D is undetermined. Trimming stripped 1 base from V and 0 bases from J, with 13 bases between. The germline gives CDR1 MGHDK, CDR2 SYGVNS. The CDR3 is 16 amino acids. The CDR3 loop reads CASSEFDTFRSYEQYF. The CDR3, as DNA: TGTGCCAGCAGTGAATTCGACACGTTCCGCTCCTACGAGCAGTACTTC.

The chain links TRBV9 to TRBJ2-2; no firm D call. V was shortened by 3 bases and J by 5 bases, with 8 bases between the two germline ends. The germline gives CDR1 SGDLS, CDR2 YYNGEE. The CDR3 contains 13 residues. The CDR3 reads CASSAPATGELFF. Here the CDR3 DNA reads TGTGCCAGCAGCGCGCCGGCTACCGGGGAGCTGTTTTTT. Combining the CDR3 with reference TRBV9 and TRBJ2-2 gives the whole variable domain DSGVTQTPKHLITATGQRVTLRCSPRSGDLSVYWYQQSLDQGLQFLIQYYNGEERAKGNILERFSAQQFPDLHSELNLSSLELGDSALYFCASSAPATGELFFGEGSRLTVL.

There are many counts of this clonotype. The chain joins TRBV7-9 to TRBJ1-1; D might be TRBD1 (6 bases). The CDR3 covers 11 residues. Trimming took off 2 bases at V and 11 bases at J, with 9 bases between the two ends. Germline-derived CDR1 and CDR2 are SEHNR and FQNEAQ (reference sequence). The DNA for the CDR3 is TGTGCCAGCAGCTTAAACAGGGAGGCTTTCTTT. This encodes CASSLNREAFF.

The table lists this clonotype with a few counts. CDR3 protein: CASSGTTSRGQETQYF. The CDR3 coding sequence is TGTGCCAGCAGCGGGACGACTAGTAGGGGCCAAGAGACCCAGTACTTC. The rearrangement uses TRBV7-6 and TRBJ2-5; perhaps TRBD2 as D (6 bases). Trimming stripped 5 bases from V and 1 base from J, with 17 bases between. The V gene's germline CDR1 is SGHVS and CDR2 FNYEAQ. The CDR3 runs 16 residues.

Concerning this clonotype: A much more abundant neighbour one base away suggests this may be a read error. The chain recombines TRBV2 with TRBJ1-1; D may be TRBD1 (5 bases). CDR3 length equals 13 residues. Per the germline V gene, CDR1 is SNHLY and CDR2 is FYNNEI. The CDR3 bases are TGTGCCAGCAGTTTAACTCAGGGAACTGGAGCTTTCTTT. It codes for CASSLTQGTGAFF.

This clonotype was counted at least ten times. The J gene is TRBJ1-4, the V gene TRBV5-1; no clear D. The CDR3 totals 14 residues. CDR1 SGHRS and CDR2 YFSETQ come from the germline V gene. Trimming shortened V by 0 bases and J by 5 bases, and 8 bases separated the two germline ends. CDR3 in amino acids: CASSLGEANEKLFF. The CDR3 DNA is TGCGCCAGCAGCTTGGGCGAGGCCAATGAAAAACTGTTTTTT.

This clonotype occurred many times. The genes are TRBV29-1 and TRBJ2-7, with TRBD2 identical over 9 bases. Losses at the gene ends were 7 bases for V and 2 bases for J; bases not matched to a gene: 3. The germline gives CDR1 SQVTM, CDR2 ANQGSEA. This CDR3 contains 12 residues. The CDR3 sequence is CSARTSAYEQYF. The CDR3 DNA reads TGCAGCGCGAGGACTAGCGCCTACGAGCAGTACTTC.

The V and J genes are TRBV25-1 and TRBJ1-2; 7 nucleotides agree with TRBD1. This CDR3 is 14 amino acids long. The V gene's germline CDR1 is MGHDK and CDR2 SYGVNS. V trimming: 6 bases; J trimming: 6 bases; junction bases outside the gene matches: 10. The CDR3 reads CASSALGTVDGYTF. The CDR3, as DNA: TGTGCCAGCAGCGCACTCGGGACAGTCGATGGCTACACCTTC.

This clonotype was observed at least ten times. The chain recombines TRBV6-5 with TRBJ1-1; no clear D. Germline values: CDR1 MNHEY, CDR2 SVGAGI. Trimming removed 6 bases at V and 0 bases at J, with 8 bases between. The CDR3 length is 13 residues. Here the CDR3 reads CASSRELNTEAFF. In DNA, the CDR3 is TGTGCCAGCAGCCGAGAATTGAACACTGAAGCTTTCTTT.

This clonotype was seen a handful of times. The V call is TRBV29-1, the J call TRBJ2-7; possible D gene TRBD1, 6 bases. CDR1 is SQVTM, CDR2 ANQGSEA, per germline. The V end was cut by 4 bases, the J end by 3 bases, with 16 bases between. This CDR3 has 14 residues. The CDR3 nucleotides are TGCAGCGTTGTGGCTCGGACAGCTAACTACGAGCAGTACTTC. It yields the protein CSVVARTANYEQYF.

There are many counts of this clonotype. This sequence joins TRBV7-9 and TRBJ1-6; the D is unclear. CDR1 is SEHNR, CDR2 FQNEAQ, per germline (reference sequence). The CDR3 contains 16 residues. With 1 base removed from V and 3 bases from J, the gap between germline ends came to 10 bases. CDR3 bases: TGTGCCAGCAGCTTAGAGGACGGAAGCTATAATTCACCCCTCCACTTT. As protein: CASSLEDGSYNSPLHF.

The rearrangement uses TRBV12-3 or TRBV12-4 and TRBJ2-5; a possible D gene is TRBD2 (5 bases). The germline V and J ends were trimmed by 0 bases and 4 bases, with 15 bases remaining between them. The CDR3 loop spans 16 amino acids. CDR3 loop: CASSLARAVFRETQYF. The DNA of the CDR3 is TGTGCCAGCAGTTTAGCGCGGGCAGTCTTTCGAGAGACCCAGTACTTC.

Remarks on this clonotype: A much larger clone differs from this one at a single base, so this may be a read error. The J gene is TRBJ2-7, the V gene TRBV19; D uncertain. Trimming stripped 5 bases from V and 3 bases from J, with 11 bases between. There are 13 residues in the CDR3. Germline values: CDR1 LNHDA, CDR2 SQIVND (reference sequence). This CDR3 reads CASSESTDYEQYF. The CDR3 DNA follows: TGTGCCAGTAGTGAGAGTACCGACTACGAGCAGTACTTC. Combining the CDR3 with reference TRBV19 and TRBJ2-7 gives the whole variable domain DGGITQSPKYLFRKEGQNVTLSCEQNLNHDAMYWYRQDPGQGLRLIYYSQIVNDFQKGDIAEGYSVSREKKESFPLTVTSAQKNPTAFYLCASSESTDYEQYFGPGTRLTVT.

This clonotype has a single count. V is TRBV6-1 and J is TRBJ1-1; D gene unclear. The CDR3 covers 13 residues. Trimming stripped 8 bases from V and 6 bases from J, with 16 bases between. In germline, CDR1 is MNHNS, CDR2 SASEGT. This CDR3 reads CASREGTSAEAFF. The CDR3 DNA sequence: TGTGCCAGCCGGGAGGGCACTTCGGCTGAAGCTTTCTTT.

On this clonotype: This is likely a read error, given that the CDR3 carries no conserved phenylalanine or tryptophan at its end. This chain joins TRBV7-2 and TRBJ1-1; 8 nucleotides match TRBD1. J gave up 8 bases and V 6 bases, and 5 bases lay outside the gene matches. This CDR3 spans 12 amino acids. CDR1 and CDR2 from the germline V gene are SGHTA and FQGNSA. The CDR3 protein is CASSSGQGEAFV. CDR3 DNA sequence: TGTGCCAGCAGTTCCGGACAGGGCGAAGCTTTCGTT.

V and J are TRBV19 and TRBJ1-5, with D possibly TRBD1 on 5 matching bases. The CDR3 is 15 residues long. Germline CDR1 LNHDA, CDR2 SQIVND (reference sequence). The V end was cut by 7 bases, the J end by 0 bases, with 13 bases between. For the CDR3, the DNA is TGTGCCAGTACCCAGACAGTGTATAGCAATCAGCCCCAGCATTTT. It codes for CASTQTVYSNQPQHF.

This clonotype was seen a few times. The chain combines TRBV5-1 with TRBJ1-3; no reliable D call. The V and J ends lost 1 base and 0 bases respectively, with 8 bases between them. The CDR3 is made up of 15 amino acids. Germline V gene lookup returns CDR1 SGHRS and CDR2 YFSETQ. CDR3 DNA sequence: TGCGCCAGCAGCTTGCGCCCAGACTCTGGAAACACCATATATTTT. As protein: CASSLRPDSGNTIYF.

This chain connects TRBV15 to TRBJ2-7, with 10 bases matching TRBD2. Per the germline V gene, CDR1 is LNHNV and CDR2 is YYDKDF (reference sequence). V lost 5 bases to trimming and J lost 2 bases; unmatched junction nucleotides: 6. The CDR3 is 15 residues long. This chain's CDR3 is CATSRWTSGPYEQYF. For the CDR3, the DNA is TGTGCCACCAGCCGTTGGACTAGCGGACCCTACGAGCAGTACTTC.

This clonotype was detected only a few times. This chain joins TRBV12-3 or TRBV12-4 and TRBJ1-2; D is unclear. Deletions cut 3 bases from V and 8 bases from J, with 10 bases between. The CDR3 consists of 12 residues. The CDR3 DNA reads as TGTGCCAGCAGTTTCCACCTCCGCGGCTACACCTTC. Translating gives CASSFHLRGYTF.

This clonotype appeared many times. This sequence joins TRBV2 and TRBJ2-7; no clear D. This CDR3 has 13 amino acids. CDR1 and CDR2 (germline): SNHLY, FYNNEI. V was pared by 6 bases and J by 2 bases, with 11 bases between. The CDR3 DNA reads as TGTGCCAGCAGCCTCTTAACCCCCTACGAGCAGTACTTC. This sequence encodes CASSLLTPYEQYF.

This chain uses TRBV5-1 with TRBJ2-2, with D maybe TRBD2 (6 bases). With 3 bases removed from V and 6 bases from J, the gap between germline ends came to 6 bases. This CDR3 has 12 residues. Germline V lookup: CDR1 SGHRS, CDR2 YFSETQ. CDR3 DNA sequence: TGCGCCAGCAGCTGGGACTCCGGGGAGCTGTTTTTT. Translation: CASSWDSGELFF. Supplemented by reference TRBV5-1 and TRBJ2-2, the full variable domain reads KAGVTQTPRYLIKTRGQQVTLSCSPISGHRSVSWYQQTPGQGLQFLFEYFSETQRNKGNFPGRFSGRQFSNSRSEMNVSTLELGDSALYLCASSWDSGELFFGEGSRLTVL.

Here the CDR3 reads CASSLFGGRNSPLHF. CDR3 bases: TGTGCCAGCAGTTTATTCGGGGGGCGGAATTCACCCCTCCACTTT. The chain links TRBV2 to TRBJ1-6, with D tentatively TRBD1 (6 bases). CDR3 size: 15 residues. The germline gives CDR1 SNHLY, CDR2 FYNNEI. V gave up 5 bases and J gave up 7 bases, with 15 bases separating them. Supplemented by reference TRBV2 and TRBJ1-6, the full variable domain reads EPEVTQTPSHQVTQMGQEVILRCVPISNHLYFYWYRQILGQKVEFLVSFYNNEISEKSEIFDDQFSVERPDGSNFTLKIRSTKLEDSAMYFCASSLFGGRNSPLHFGNGTRLTVT.

This clonotype was counted ten times or more. This chain joins TRBV9 and TRBJ1-1; D unclear. The length of the CDR3 is 13 residues. Trimming removed 3 bases at V and 8 bases at J, with 14 bases between. CDR1 is SGDLS, CDR2 YYNGEE, per germline. The CDR3 nucleotides are TGTGCCAGCAGCGAGCGATGGGAAACAGAAGCTTTCTTT. Its protein is CASSERWETEAFF. Full variable domain (missing parts from reference TRBV9 and TRBJ1-1): DSGVTQTPKHLITATGQRVTLRCSPRSGDLSVYWYQQSLDQGLQFLIQYYNGEERAKGNILERFSAQQFPDLHSELNLSSLELGDSALYFCASSERWETEAFFGQGTRLTVV.